This record looks at one T cell receptor beta chain sequence and its context. The antigen is unknown. It was at deep level that the assay was run. Only in-frame clones appear in the TCRdb table, and some are missing; sequencing was by immunoSEQ multiplex PCR. The sample consists of roughly 2.5 million clones, 90% to 95% of them appearing once. The junction had 9 bases not matched to a gene; V was cut back by 4 bases and J by 4 bases. The CDR3 covers 16 residues. Germline lookup yields CDR1 SGHTA and CDR2 FQGNSA. This sample was taken from a study of shared clonotypes between healthy human individuals. Study-wide results and limits: In general, naive subsets displayed greater estimated richness than memory subsets did. Sampling involved blood alone; tissue repertoires likely differ. All-four-donor shared clonotypes had higher generation probabilities than non-shared clonotypes did.

The gene calls are TRBV7-2 and TRBJ1-2; TRBD1 matches at 10 bases. The TCR comes from a man between 18 and 29 years old in good health. Sequenced: naive CD4+ T cells sorted from blood. Regarding subset: CD45RA+ positively selected. Written as DNA, the CDR3 is TGTGCCAGCAGCTCAGCACCGGGACAGGGGATCTATGGCTACACCTTC. Amino acid sequence: CASSSAPGQGIYGYTF.